The next 4 T cell receptor beta chains were all read from a single sample in a study of post-analysis software for immune sequencing data. Their specific antigens are unknown. Study-wide results and caveats: Comparison of patients with controls showed five TRBV segments more frequent in patients, TRBV5-6, TRBV5-1 and TRBV20-1 among them.

Carried by the TCR beta cDNA libraries were unique molecular identifiers. TCRdb ran MiXCR on the PCR reads and lists one entry per CDR3 protein. This sample has fewer than 850,000 distinct CDR3 sequences, with 30% found just once. The specimen was blood. The receptors originated from a girl aged 5-17 years with multiple sclerosis.

The chain combines TRBV27 with TRBJ2-1; 9 bases are shared with TRBD2. CDR1 is MNHEY and CDR2 is SMNVEV in the germline V gene (reference sequence). The CDR3 loop spans 18 amino acids. The J segment lost 9 bases and the V segment lost 2 bases, leaving 17 bases of the junction unmatched. CDR3 region: CASSLEVRASGTGSEQFF. CDR3 DNA: TGTGCCAGCAGTTTAGAAGTAAGGGCTAGCGGGACCGGGAGTGAGCAGTTCTTC.

This clonotype was seen only a few times. The chain employs TRBV29-1 and TRBJ2-5; possibly TRBD1 for D (6 bases). Germline CDR1 SQVTM, CDR2 ANQGSEA. The germline V and J ends were trimmed by 8 bases and 11 bases, with 18 bases remaining between them. The length of the CDR3 is 11 residues. This CDR3 is CSPTQGNEQYF. The DNA for the CDR3 is TGCAGCCCCACACAGGGCAATGAGCAGTACTTC.

This clonotype was detected only once. The chain carries TRBV14 and TRBJ2-7; TRBD1 matches 10 bases. This CDR3 comprises 15 residues. V lost 3 bases, J lost 0 bases, and 2 bases stayed unmatched. CDR1 and CDR2 (germline): SGHDN, FVKESK. The CDR3, as DNA: TGTGCCAGCAGCCAGGGACAGGGGATCTCCTACGAGCAGTACTTC. Amino acids: CASSQGQGISYEQYF.

This CDR3 reads CASSTGLAGYDTQYF. CDR3 DNA: TGTGCCAGCAGCACGGGACTAGCGGGATACGATACGCAGTATTTT. The chain recombines TRBV9 with TRBJ2-3; 13 nucleotides align to TRBD2. V lost 4 bases to trimming and J lost 6 bases; unmatched junction nucleotides: 5. Germline assignment: CDR1 SGDLS and CDR2 YYNGEE. CDR3 length: 15 amino acids.